This entry lists 20 T cell receptor beta chains sequenced from one sample in a study of Ad26.COV2.S vaccination and SARS-CoV-2 variants. The protocol was immunoSEQ multiplex PCR, while the TCRdb copy is restricted to in-frame clones and leaves out a portion. The sample carries 500,000 or so clones, roughly nine tenths recorded once. The sample's treatment: around 19 received Ad26.COV2.S at low or high dose, single or two shots; 5 received placebo; per-sample allocation not given. Material that was analyzed had been drawn on day 63 after the first vaccine or placebo injection. The sequenced sample was peripheral blood, obtained in a trial of Ad26.COV2.S vaccine versus placebo. The source is a person between 18 and 60 years old who received the Ad26.COV2.S COVID-19 vaccine or a placebo.

The V and J genes are TRBV6-2 or TRBV6-3 and TRBJ2-7, with TRBD2 identical over 8 bases. This CDR3 contains 13 residues. The germline gives CDR1 MNHEY, CDR2 SVGEGT. Trimming at V came to 4 bases and at J to 6 bases, leaving 5 bases not matched to a gene. DNA for the CDR3: TGTGCCAGCAGTTCGATAGCGGGATCCGAGCAGTACGTC. This sequence encodes CASSSIAGSEQYV.

V usage is TRBV9 and J usage is TRBJ1-5, with 8 positions matching TRBD1. Germline V gene lookup returns CDR1 SGDLS and CDR2 YYNGEE. V dropped 4 bases and J dropped 4; count of bases not matched to a gene: 7. This CDR3 has 15 amino acids. The CDR3 loop reads CASSPFDRGNQPQHF. DNA for the CDR3: TGTGCCAGCAGCCCTTTCGACAGGGGAAATCAGCCCCAGCATTTT.

V and J are TRBV14 and TRBJ2-6; D gene uncertain. The length of the CDR3 is 16 residues. The V and J ends lost 2 bases and 0 bases respectively, with 8 bases between them. Looked up from germline, CDR1 is SGHDN and CDR2 is FVKESK. Written as DNA, the CDR3 is TGTGCCAGCAGCCAAACGGACGGCTCTGGGGCCAACGTCCTGACTTTC. Translation gives CASSQTDGSGANVLTF.

The chain carries TRBV28 and TRBJ1-2; D not resolved. Germline V gene lookup returns CDR1 MDHEN and CDR2 SYDVKM. The CDR3 loop spans 14 amino acids. Trimming left V 1 base short and J 2 bases short, with 8 bases between. The CDR3 DNA is TGTGCCAGCAGTTTATTGGGCCAGAACTATGGCTACACCTTC. This translates into CASSLLGQNYGYTF.

V is TRBV7-6 and J is TRBJ2-2, with 10 bases identical to TRBD2. The germline V gene has CDR1 SGHVS and CDR2 FNYEAQ. The CDR3 has 18 residues. V trimming: 4 bases; J trimming: 4 bases; junction bases outside the gene matches: 12. Written as DNA, the CDR3 is TGTGCCAGCAGCTCGGGGGCTAGCGGGAGCGTTAGCACCGGGGAGCTGTTTTTT. Its translation: CASSSGASGSVSTGELFF.

This chain links TRBV19 with TRBJ1-4; D may be TRBD1 (5 bases). Germline CDR1 LNHDA, CDR2 SQIVND (reference sequence). The ends were cut back, 2 bases at V and 0 bases at J, with 10 bases in the middle. CDR3 length: 16 residues. CDR3 DNA: TGTGCCAGTAGTATAAGGGGTTTTGCAACTAATGAAAAACTGTTTTTT. Amino acid sequence: CASSIRGFATNEKLFF.

This rearrangement joins TRBV7-2 to TRBJ1-2; D is perhaps TRBD1 (6 bases). V lost 1 base, J lost 4 bases, and 16 bases lay in between. The CDR3 consists of 16 residues. CDR1 is SGHTA, CDR2 FQGNSA, per germline. CDR3 sequence reads: CASSLVPGAKGYGYTF. CDR3 coding DNA: TGTGCCAGCAGCTTAGTTCCGGGGGCCAAGGGCTATGGCTACACCTTC.

This clone has only one observation. The rearrangement joins TRBV19 to TRBJ1-1; D unresolved. The length of the CDR3 is 12 residues. V shed 4 bases and J shed 5 bases, with 8 bases lying between them. CDR1 and CDR2 from the germline V gene are LNHDA and SQIVND (reference sequence). The CDR3 coding sequence is TGTGCCAGTAGTAAGACACGGACTGAAGCTTTCTTT. As protein: CASSKTRTEAFF.

This clone was observed once. The chain has TRBV7-8 and TRBJ2-5; 7 bases align to TRBD1. Unmatched junction bases numbered 14, after V lost 4 bases and J lost 9 bases. The CDR3 contains 15 residues. Germline CDR1 SGHVS, CDR2 FQNEAQ. CDR3 DNA sequence: TGTGCCAGCAGCTATCGGACAGGCGGCCTGGGGGCCCAGTACTTC. Its translation: CASSYRTGGLGAQYF.

This sequence joins TRBV11-2 and TRBJ2-2; 8 nucleotides align to TRBD2. With 2 bases clipped from V and 7 bases from J, the junction kept 6 bases outside the gene matches. CDR3 length: 15 amino acids. From germline, CDR1 is SGHAT and CDR2 FQNNGV. DNA for the CDR3: TGTGCCAGCAGCTTATTGTGGGGGACTAGCGGGGAGCTGTTTTTT. Encoded protein: CASSLLWGTSGELFF. Full variable domain (rest looked up from reference TRBV11-2 and TRBJ2-2): EAGVAQSPRYKIIEKRQSVAFWCNPISGHATLYWYQQILGQGPKLLIQFQNNGVVDDSQLPKDRFSAERLKGVDSTLKIQPAKLEDSAVYLCASSLLWGTSGELFFGEGSRLTVL.

This chain joins TRBV6-5 and TRBJ2-1; no reliable D call. The germline gives CDR1 MNHEY, CDR2 SVGAGI. This CDR3 is built from 12 residues. V lost 7 bases and J lost 6, with 10 bases in between. DNA of the CDR3: TGTGCCAGCATGATCGGCTCCAATGAGCAGTTCTTC. This sequence encodes CASMIGSNEQFF.

The genes are TRBV28 and TRBJ2-7, with D possibly being TRBD1 or TRBD2 (6 bases each). V was clipped by 6 bases and J by 6 bases, with 18 bases between them. The CDR3 is 14 amino acids. Germline CDR1 and CDR2: MDHEN and SYDVKM. DNA for the CDR3: TGTGCCAGCAGATTGACGGGGGCCCTCGGCGAGCAGTACTTC. Residues: CASRLTGALGEQYF.

V usage is TRBV7-9 and J usage is TRBJ2-7; 7 nucleotides match TRBD1. The CDR3 extends over 14 amino acids. The ends lost 5 bases at V and 6 bases at J; junction bases unmatched: 10. Germline-derived CDR1 and CDR2 are SEHNR and FQNEAQ (reference sequence). CDR3 loop: CASSETNRGGEQYF. The CDR3 nucleotides read TGTGCCAGCAGCGAGACGAACAGGGGTGGCGAGCAGTACTTC.

This chain joins TRBV3-1 (or the pseudogene TRBV3-2) and TRBJ1-4; 7 positions match TRBD1. V lost 6 bases and J lost 3; bases outside the gene matches: 7. The CDR3 totals 15 residues. The germline V gene encodes CDR1 LGHDT and CDR2 YNNKEL (reference sequence). CDR3 amino acids: CASSSTGSPNEKLFF. CDR3 sequence (DNA): TGTGCCAGCAGTTCGACAGGGTCGCCTAATGAAAAACTGTTTTTT.

This chain connects TRBV4-1 to TRBJ2-7, with D possibly being TRBD1 (5 bases). Germline values: CDR1 MGHRA, CDR2 YSYEKL. The CDR3 extends over 14 amino acids. The V end was cut by 3 bases, the J end by 2 bases, with 11 bases between. The CDR3 here is CASSQWTRTYEQYF. CDR3 nucleotide sequence: TGCGCCAGCAGCCAGTGGACAAGAACCTACGAGCAGTACTTC.

The V and J genes are TRBV29-1 and TRBJ2-5, with 8 bases that match TRBD1. Germline V gene lookup returns CDR1 SQVTM and CDR2 ANQGSEA. CDR3 size: 12 residues. The trim removed 7 bases at V and 4 bases at J, leaving 5 bases unmatched. CDR3 sequence reads: CSAGQGGETQYF. The CDR3 nucleotides read TGCAGCGCTGGACAGGGCGGAGAGACCCAGTACTTC.

This chain links TRBV19 with TRBJ2-4; 8 nucleotides line up with TRBD1. The CDR3 length is 15 residues. The V and J ends lost 4 bases and 3 bases, in that order; junction bases with no gene match: 5. Germline values: CDR1 LNHDA, CDR2 SQIVND (reference sequence). CDR3 amino acids: CASSKQGADKNIQYF. CDR3 coding DNA: TGTGCCAGTAGTAAGCAGGGGGCGGACAAAAACATTCAGTACTTC.

This chain connects TRBV28 to TRBJ1-2; D may be TRBD1 (6 bases). V shed 6 bases and J shed 8 bases, with 13 bases lying between them. This CDR3 has 12 residues. Germline CDR1 MDHEN, CDR2 SYDVKM. In DNA form, the CDR3 reads TGTGCCAGCAGCGCAGGGGCGTCGGGCTACACCTTC. Residues: CASSAGASGYTF.

CDR3 in amino acids: CASKVRNTEAFF. The CDR3 DNA reads TGTGCCAGCAAGGTACGGAACACTGAAGCTTTCTTT. This chain links TRBV2 with TRBJ1-1; D uncertain. The CDR3 is 12 amino acids. The germline CDR1 and CDR2 sequences are SNHLY and FYNNEI. Between the trimmed V and J ends, which lost 7 bases and 1 base, there was a span of 7 bases. The full variable domain, completed using reference TRBV2 and TRBJ1-1, is EPEVTQTPSHQVTQMGQEVILRCVPISNHLYFYWYRQILGQKVEFLVSFYNNEISEKSEIFDDQFSVERPDGSNFTLKIRSTKLEDSAMYFCASKVRNTEAFFGQGTRLTVV.

This rearrangement joins TRBV5-1 to TRBJ2-3; D remains unclear. V lost 2 bases to trimming and J lost 2 bases, with 9 bases between them. This CDR3 spans 14 amino acids. Germline lookup yields CDR1 SGHRS and CDR2 YFSETQ. The DNA of the CDR3 is TGCGCCAGCAGCTTCGACTCCTACACAGATACGCAGTATTTT. It is translated as CASSFDSYTDTQYF.